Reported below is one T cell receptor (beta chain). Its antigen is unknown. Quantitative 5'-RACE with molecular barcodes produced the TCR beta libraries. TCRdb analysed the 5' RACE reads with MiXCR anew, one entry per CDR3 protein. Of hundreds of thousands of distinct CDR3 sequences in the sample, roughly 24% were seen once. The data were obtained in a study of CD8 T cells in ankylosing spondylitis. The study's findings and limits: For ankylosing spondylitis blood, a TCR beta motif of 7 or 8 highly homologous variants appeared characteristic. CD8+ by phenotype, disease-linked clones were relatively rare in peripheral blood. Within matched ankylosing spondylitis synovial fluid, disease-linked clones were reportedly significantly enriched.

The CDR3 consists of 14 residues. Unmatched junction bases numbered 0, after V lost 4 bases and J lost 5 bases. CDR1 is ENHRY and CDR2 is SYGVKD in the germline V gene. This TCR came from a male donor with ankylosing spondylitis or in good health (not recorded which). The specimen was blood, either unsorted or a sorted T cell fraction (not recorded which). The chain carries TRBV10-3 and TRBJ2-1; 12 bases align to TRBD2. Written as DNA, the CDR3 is TGTGCCATCAGTGGGACTAGCGGGAACAATGAGCAGTTCTTC. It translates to CAISGTSGNNEQFF.